A single sample is the source of the 12 T cell receptor beta chains below, sequenced in a study of shared T cell receptors in the human thymus. Profiling relied on immunoSEQ multiplex PCR, and the TCRdb table lists in-frame clones only, not all of them. This table holds about 730,000 clones, around 85% found once. These data are also associated with another study on human thymus T cells.

The sample was thymocytes. These receptor sequences come from a girl less than two years old with a congenital heart defect.

This rearrangement joins TRBV4-3 to TRBJ2-5; tentatively, D is TRBD1 (5 bases). V lost 0 bases to trimming and J lost 3 bases, with 8 bases between them. Germline CDR1 reads LGHNA; CDR2 reads YSLEER. This CDR3 region has 14 residues. The CDR3 loop reads CASSQDPGKETQYF. The CDR3 nucleotides read TGCGCCAGCAGCCAAGATCCAGGGAAAGAGACCCAGTACTTC.

J is TRBJ2-1 and V is TRBV30; unclear D gene. The V end was cut by 1 base, the J end by 7 bases, with 5 bases between. The CDR3 runs to 11 residues. Germline V CDR1 and CDR2: GTSNPN, SVGIG (reference sequence). The CDR3 DNA reads as TGTGCCTGGAGTGGGAGAAATGAGCAGTTCTTC. This sequence encodes CAWSGRNEQFF.

The chain uses TRBV28 and TRBJ1-2; 11 bases are a match to TRBD1. Germline loops: CDR1 MDHEN, CDR2 SYDVKM. V was pared by 4 bases and J by 4 bases, with 17 bases of the junction left unmatched. The CDR3 runs 19 residues. Here the CDR3 DNA reads TGTGCCAGCAGTTCTATTTCCGGGACAGGGGGTAGCCGAGTCTATGGCTACACCTTC. Translated, it gives CASSSISGTGGSRVYGYTF.

V and J are TRBV19 and TRBJ1-2; D possibly corresponds to TRBD1 (6 bases). From germline, CDR1 is LNHDA and CDR2 SQIVND (reference sequence). There are 13 residues in the CDR3. Between the trimmed V and J ends, which lost 5 bases and 6 bases, there was a span of 13 bases. CDR3 protein: CASSPRTVNGYTF. The DNA for the CDR3 is TGTGCCAGTAGTCCCCGGACAGTGAATGGCTACACCTTC.

This chain joins TRBV2 and TRBJ2-6, with TRBD1 matching over 9 bases. With V trimmed by 3 bases and J by 0 bases, 9 bases remained unmatched. The CDR3 consists of 19 residues. Germline lookup yields CDR1 SNHLY and CDR2 FYNNEI. In DNA form, the CDR3 reads TGTGCCAGCAGTGACAACAGGGGGCTGGTTTCCTCTGGGGCCAACGTCCTGACTTTC. Its protein product is CASSDNRGLVSSGANVLTF.

The chain couples TRBV2 to TRBJ1-1; possible D gene TRBD1, 6 bases. V gave up 9 bases and J gave up 4 bases, with 12 bases separating them. CDR1 and CDR2 from the germline V gene are SNHLY and FYNNEI. CDR3 length: 12 residues. CDR3: CASTDRLTEAFF. CDR3 DNA: TGTGCCAGTACGGACAGACTCACTGAAGCTTTCTTT.

J is TRBJ2-1 and V is TRBV12-5; 14 bases are a match to TRBD2. The V gene's germline CDR1 is LGHNT and CDR2 FRNRAP. Trimming removed 3 bases from V and 4 bases from J; junction bases left unmatched: 11. The CDR3 contains 19 residues. In DNA form, the CDR3 reads TGTGCTAGTGGTTTAAAACGGGGGACTAGCGGGGGAAATTACAATGAGCAGTTCTTC. This codes for CASGLKRGTSGGNYNEQFF.

This chain connects TRBV28 to TRBJ2-7, with D maybe TRBD1 (5 bases). The CDR3 length is 19 residues. The germline V gene encodes CDR1 MDHEN and CDR2 SYDVKM. V was pared by 6 bases and J by 3 bases, with 30 bases between. In DNA form, the CDR3 reads TGTGCCAGCAGCTCGAAGGGGTCGTCTTTGCCTTCTCCCCTCTACGAGCAGTACTTC. The encoded protein is CASSSKGSSLPSPLYEQYF. Full variable domain (rest looked up from reference TRBV28 and TRBJ2-7): DVKVTQSSRYLVKRTGEKVFLECVQDMDHENMFWYRQDPGLGLRLIYFSYDVKMKEKGDIPEGYSVSREKKERFSLILESASTNQTSMYLCASSSKGSSLPSPLYEQYFGPGTRLTVT.

The chain carries TRBV30 and TRBJ1-5; tentative D call: TRBD1 (5 bases). Germline assignment: CDR1 GTSNPN and CDR2 SVGIG (reference sequence). V was cut by 0 bases and J by 2 bases, with 11 bases left in between. CDR3 length: 15 amino acids. CDR3 nucleotides: TGTGCCTGGAGTGTACGGGGGTATCGCAATCAGCCCCAGCATTTT. This codes for CAWSVRGYRNQPQHF.

The chain employs TRBV15 and TRBJ1-3; D gene unclear. The germline CDR1 and CDR2 sequences are LNHNV and YYDKDF (reference sequence). The CDR3 length is 16 residues. Trimming removed 1 base from V and 0 bases from J, with 10 bases in between. DNA of the CDR3: TGTGCCACCAGCAGAGCCTACAGTGACTCTGGAAACACCATATATTTT. This translates into CATSRAYSDSGNTIYF.

This clone was detected only once. The V and J genes are TRBV5-4 and TRBJ1-2; the match to TRBD1 covers 9 bases. The CDR3 contains 17 residues. V lost 2 bases to trimming and J lost 0 bases; unmatched junction nucleotides: 8. In germline, CDR1 is SGHNT, CDR2 YYREEE (reference sequence). The CDR3 is CASSFGTGRKTNYGYTF. CDR3 DNA sequence: TGTGCCAGCAGCTTTGGGACAGGGCGGAAAACTAACTATGGCTACACCTTC.

The chain links TRBV5-1 to TRBJ2-7; 7 bases line up with TRBD1. Per germline, CDR1 SGHRS and CDR2 YFSETQ. This CDR3 has 14 residues. Germline trimming cut 4 bases from V and 6 bases from J; bases unmatched to any gene: 10. CDR3 DNA sequence: TGCGCCAGCAGCGCGAGGACAGGCCTTGGCGAGCAGTACTTC. Its translation: CASSARTGLGEQYF.